The 11 T cell receptor beta chains below come from one sample, sequenced in a study of blood T cells in healthy people across ages. Alongside a J-beta primer mix, a sample-barcoded 5' primer served in a second PCR lasting roughly 6 to 12 cycles. Using its own MiXCR run on the 5' RACE reads, TCRdb lists one record per CDR3 protein. The sample includes 1 million or so distinct CDR3 sequences, under 45% seen only once; the top ten take about 19%. Sequencing was carried out using blood. The origin of the receptors is a woman aged 60 to 75 in good health.

This chain joins TRBV7-2 and TRBJ1-5; tentatively, D is TRBD1 (5 bases). Germline V gene lookup returns CDR1 SGHTA and CDR2 FQGNSA. Deletions cut 4 bases from V and 8 bases from J, with 12 bases between. This CDR3 contains 13 residues. CDR3 bases: TGTGCCAGCAGCTCCGCTGGGGCAAAGCCCCAGCATTTT. It encodes CASSSAGAKPQHF.

This clonotype has just a few counts. V and J are TRBV5-1 and TRBJ2-7; TRBD2 matches 13 bases. Looked up from germline, CDR1 is SGHRS and CDR2 is YFSETQ. The ends lost 4 bases at V and 7 bases at J; junction bases unmatched: 14. This CDR3 region has 17 residues. CDR3 sequence: CASSQSGLAGDISEQYF. The CDR3 DNA reads TGCGCCAGCAGCCAATCCGGACTAGCGGGAGATATCAGTGAGCAGTACTTC.

In its sample, this clonotype was seen a few times. This rearrangement joins TRBV7-8 to TRBJ2-3; 8 bases match TRBD1. Per germline, CDR1 SGHVS and CDR2 FQNEAQ. V shed 0 bases, J shed 5 bases, and the junction held 7 bases outside the gene matches. The CDR3 length is 16 residues. Here the CDR3 DNA reads TGTGCCAGCAGCTTAGCGCCCAGGGGGCAGGGAGATACGCAGTATTTT. This translates into CASSLAPRGQGDTQYF.

This clonotype came up a few times. The gene calls are TRBV2 and TRBJ2-7; D could derive from TRBD1 or TRBD2 (5 bases each). The V gene lost 6 bases and the J gene lost 2 bases, with 14 bases spanning the gap. The CDR3 covers 14 residues. The germline V gene encodes CDR1 SNHLY and CDR2 FYNNEI. The CDR3 reads CASSDYRGPYEQYF. Written as DNA, the CDR3 is TGTGCCAGCAGCGATTACCGGGGCCCCTACGAGCAGTACTTC.

This clonotype was picked up a small number of times. The gene calls are TRBV7-6 and TRBJ2-1, with TRBD2 identical over 10 bases. The J segment lost 4 bases and the V segment lost 1 base, leaving 7 bases of the junction unmatched. CDR3 size: 17 residues. The germline V gene has CDR1 SGHVS and CDR2 FNYEAQ. The CDR3 spells CASSLESGRAYYNEQFF. DNA for the CDR3: TGTGCCAGCAGCTTAGAAAGCGGGAGGGCCTATTACAATGAGCAGTTCTTC. The full variable domain, in which reference TRBV7-6 and TRBJ2-1 provide the parts outside the CDR3, is GAGVSQSPRYKVTKRGQDVALRCDPISGHVSLYWYRQALGQGPEFLTYFNYEAQQDKSGLPNDRFSAERPEGSISTLTIQRTEQRDSAMYRCASSLESGRAYYNEQFFGPGTRLTVL.

This clonotype was observed at least ten times. The gene calls are TRBV7-9 and TRBJ2-1; no clear D. Trimming took 5 bases from V and 5 from J, leaving 16 bases between them. This CDR3 has 15 amino acids. Per germline, CDR1 SEHNR and CDR2 FQNEAQ (reference sequence). CDR3 bases: TGTGCCAGCAGCGCGACTCCCCCGTCAGACAATGAGCAGTTCTTC. Residues: CASSATPPSDNEQFF.

This clonotype was seen only once. The rearrangement joins TRBV27 to TRBJ1-6; the match to TRBD1 covers 7 bases. Germline assignment: CDR1 MNHEY and CDR2 SMNVEV (reference sequence). The CDR3 length is 15 residues. V was pared by 5 bases and J by 7 bases, with 8 bases of the junction left unmatched. The CDR3 region is CASSRRDSRNSPLHF. The CDR3 nucleotides are TGTGCCAGCAGTCGTAGGGACAGCCGAAATTCACCCCTCCACTTT.

This clonotype occurred a few times. V is TRBV20-1 and J is TRBJ1-2, with D perhaps TRBD1 (5 bases). CDR1 and CDR2 from the germline V gene are DFQATT and SNEGSKA (reference sequence). The CDR3 sequence is 12 residues long. The V end lost 3 bases, the J end lost 7 bases, and 12 bases lay between the germline ends. The CDR3, as DNA: TGCAGTGCTAGCACTGCAGGGTTTGGCTACACCTTC. It specifies CSASTAGFGYTF.

The chain joins TRBV7-3 to TRBJ2-5; 9 bases agree with TRBD2. The J segment lost 11 bases and the V segment lost 8 bases, leaving 12 bases of the junction unmatched. The germline V gene encodes CDR1 SGHTA and CDR2 FQGTGA. The CDR3 length is 13 residues. The CDR3 region has the DNA TGTGCCAGCGGGGCGGGAGGGTTCAATGAGCAGTACTTC. This sequence encodes CASGAGGFNEQYF.

The chain links TRBV5-4 to TRBJ2-3, with no clear D. Germline V gene sequence: CDR1 SGHNT, CDR2 YYREEE (reference sequence). V gave up 9 bases and J gave up 6 bases, with 14 bases separating them. The length of the CDR3 is 12 residues. The DNA of the CDR3 is TGTGCCACCGCCTCCCTGGGGGATACGCAGTATTTT. It specifies CATASLGDTQYF.

The V gene is TRBV6-1, the J gene TRBJ1-2, with D perhaps matching TRBD1 (6 bases). Germline V gene sequence: CDR1 MNHNS, CDR2 SASEGT. The CDR3 has 13 residues. The germline V and J ends were trimmed by 5 bases and 5 bases, with 12 bases remaining between them. This chain's CDR3 is CASSREGDYGYTF. CDR3 bases: TGTGCCAGCAGTCGAGAGGGGGATTATGGCTACACCTTC.